Presented here are 24 T cell receptor beta chains from one specimen sequenced in a study of cytomegalovirus exposure and HLA in healthy donors. It was with 60 Vbeta and 13 Jbeta primers that the PCR ran. Only in-frame clones appear in the TCRdb table, and some are missing; sequencing was by immunoSEQ multiplex PCR. The sample has more than 110,000 clones; 73% are singletons. Sequenced material: PBMCs. The receptors shown here come from a middle-aged woman in good health and CMV-seronegative.

J is TRBJ1-6 and V is TRBV4-3; 10 nucleotides align to TRBD1. CDR1 LGHNA and CDR2 YSLEER come from the germline V gene. Trimming cost V 4 bases and J 9 bases; bases outside gene matches: 6. The length of the CDR3 is 15 residues. CDR3 sequence (DNA): TGCGCCAGCAGCCTTGGGACAGGGGTTGGTTCACCCCTCCACTTT. Its translation is CASSLGTGVGSPLHF.

This sequence joins TRBV9 and TRBJ1-5, with D maybe TRBD1 (5 bases). The germline gives CDR1 SGDLS, CDR2 YYNGEE. V was shortened by 4 bases and J by 5 bases, with 16 bases between the two germline ends. The CDR3 covers 15 residues. CDR3 nucleotides: TGTGCCAGCAGCCCCTCGGGGGGGGTGGATCAGCCCCAGCATTTT. Protein sequence: CASSPSGGVDQPQHF.

The rearrangement joins TRBV13 to TRBJ2-1; D gene uncertain. Trimming took off 1 base at V and 0 bases at J, with 7 bases between the two ends. Germline-derived CDR1 and CDR2 are PRHDT and FYEKMQ (reference sequence). CDR3 size: 15 residues. The CDR3 sequence: CASSLDRSSYNEQFF. In DNA form, the CDR3 reads TGTGCCAGCAGCTTAGACAGAAGCTCCTACAATGAGCAGTTCTTC.

This chain links TRBV6-1 with TRBJ2-1; TRBD1 agrees at 7 bases. From germline, CDR1 is MNHNS and CDR2 SASEGT. V was pared by 8 bases and J by 6 bases, with 10 bases of the junction left unmatched. CDR3 length equals 14 residues. The CDR3 loop is CASVNRGTGNEQFF. The DNA of the CDR3 is TGTGCCAGCGTCAACAGGGGAACGGGCAATGAGCAGTTCTTC.

This chain uses TRBV2 with TRBJ1-2; a weak D match, TRBD1 (5 bases). Trimming removed 7 bases from V and 11 bases from J, with 20 bases in between. The CDR3 is 13 amino acids. Per germline, CDR1 SNHLY and CDR2 FYNNEI. The CDR3 nucleotides are TGTGCCAGCACGGGTCAGGGCGGCGTTGATTACACCTTC. Its protein is CASTGQGGVDYTF.

Worth noting for this clone: The junction differs from germline at one of its ends, possibly a read error. V and J are TRBV15 and TRBJ2-2; possible D gene TRBD2, 6 bases. Per the germline V gene, CDR1 is LNHNV and CDR2 is YYDKDF (reference sequence). CDR3 length equals 16 residues. Written as DNA, the CDR3 is TGTGCCACCGGCAGAGGCCATAGCGGGAACACCGGGGAGCTGTTTTTT. Its translation: CATGRGHSGNTGELFF.

The gene calls are TRBV4-3 and TRBJ2-2; no clear D gene. CDR3 size: 18 residues. Germline V CDR1 and CDR2: LGHNA, YSLEER. V was shortened by 0 bases and J by 3 bases, with 17 bases between the two germline ends. The CDR3 DNA is TGCGCCAGCAGCCAAGATTTCCTCCCTAGATGGGACACCGGGGAGCTGTTTTTT. As protein: CASSQDFLPRWDTGELFF.

Concerning this clone itself: At the DNA level, this CDR3 is encoded by other sequences in the same sample as well. The chain couples TRBV10-3 to TRBJ1-3; TRBD1 matches 7 bases. Germline CDR1 ENHRY, CDR2 SYGVKD. CDR3 length: 14 residues. J was trimmed by 0 bases and V by 6 bases; bases with no gene match: 2. The CDR3 reads CAIRGDSSGNTIYF. Here the CDR3 DNA reads TGTGCCATCAGGGGGGACAGCTCTGGAAACACCATATATTTT.

The chain joins TRBV4-1 to TRBJ2-6; perhaps TRBD1 as D (5 bases). This CDR3 is built from 17 residues. Germline CDR1 reads MGHRA; CDR2 reads YSYEKL. The V and J ends lost 3 bases and 0 bases respectively, with 12 bases between them. The CDR3, as DNA: TGCGCCAGCAGCCAGACGTTGGGGCTCTCTGGGGCCAACGTCCTGACTTTC. Amino acids: CASSQTLGLSGANVLTF.

This sequence joins TRBV5-6 and TRBJ2-2, with D possibly matching TRBD2 (6 bases). V lost 3 bases, J lost 2 bases, and 11 bases lay in between. This CDR3 contains 15 residues. The germline V gene encodes CDR1 SGHDT and CDR2 YYEEEE. The DNA of the CDR3 is TGTGCCAGCAGCTGGCGGGACGGCAACACCGGGGAGCTGTTTTTT. It specifies CASSWRDGNTGELFF.

This chain links TRBV27 with TRBJ1-4, with D possibly TRBD1 on 6 matching bases. The CDR3 contains 17 residues. In germline, CDR1 is MNHEY, CDR2 SMNVEV (reference sequence). V was pared by 5 bases and J by 0 bases, with 16 bases between. The CDR3 bases are TGTGCCAGCAGTCCGGAGAGTCAGGGGACAACTAATGAAAAACTGTTTTTT. This gives the protein CASSPESQGTTNEKLFF.

Here the CDR3 reads CASKFDRNLSNQPQHF. Here the CDR3 DNA reads TGTGCCAGCAAATTTGACAGGAATCTTAGCAATCAGCCCCAGCATTTT. The V call is TRBV2, the J call TRBJ1-5; a possible D gene is TRBD1 (6 bases). CDR3 length: 16 residues. The V end lost 7 bases, the J end lost 0 bases, and 16 bases lay between the germline ends. Germline V gene sequence: CDR1 SNHLY, CDR2 FYNNEI.

This chain links TRBV4-1 with TRBJ1-2; TRBD1 matches at 8 bases. The trim removed 5 bases at V and 3 bases at J, leaving 17 bases unmatched. Germline V gives CDR1 MGHRA, CDR2 YSYEKL. The CDR3 has 18 residues. The CDR3 sequence is CASSFRGPPSLGDYGYTF. For the CDR3, the DNA is TGCGCCAGCAGCTTCAGGGGGCCGCCCTCGTTAGGGGACTATGGCTACACCTTC.

This chain connects TRBV2 to TRBJ2-3, with 14 bases identical to TRBD2. The CDR3 extends over 15 amino acids. V trimming: 6 bases; J trimming: 5 bases; junction bases outside the gene matches: 4. In germline, CDR1 is SNHLY, CDR2 FYNNEI. Here the CDR3 reads CASSGTSGGRDTQYF. The CDR3 DNA follows: TGTGCCAGCAGCGGGACTAGCGGGGGACGAGATACGCAGTATTTT.

The chain uses TRBV28 and TRBJ2-7; 7 bases align to TRBD1. CDR3 length: 14 residues. Germline assignment: CDR1 MDHEN and CDR2 SYDVKM. V was pared by 6 bases and J by 0 bases, with 5 bases of the junction left unmatched. This chain's CDR3 is CASRPDRTSYEQYF. The CDR3 region has the DNA TGTGCCAGCAGGCCGGACAGGACCTCCTACGAGCAGTACTTC.

This CDR3 reads CASSLEPIGGSGNTIYF. As DNA, the CDR3 is TGCGCCAGCAGCTTGGAACCCATAGGGGGCTCTGGAAACACCATATATTTT. The rearrangement uses TRBV5-1 and TRBJ1-3, with a tentative D call TRBD1 (6 bases). CDR3 length: 17 amino acids. CDR1 and CDR2 from the germline V gene are SGHRS and YFSETQ. V dropped 0 bases and J dropped 0 bases, with 13 bases sitting between them.

The rearrangement uses TRBV28 and TRBJ2-5, with D possibly being TRBD2 (6 bases). The ends were cut back, 5 bases at V and 1 base at J, with 14 bases in the middle. This CDR3 comprises 15 residues. In germline, CDR1 is MDHEN, CDR2 SYDVKM. The CDR3 here is CASSRGNQGQETQYF. In DNA form, the CDR3 reads TGTGCCAGCAGTCGGGGGAACCAGGGCCAAGAGACCCAGTACTTC.

This sequence joins TRBV10-1 and TRBJ1-1, with a tentative D call TRBD1 (5 bases). This CDR3 has 11 amino acids. V was shortened by 5 bases and J by 8 bases, with 9 bases between the two germline ends. The germline gives CDR1 WNHNN, CDR2 SYGVQD (reference sequence). CDR3 in amino acids: CASSRAGEAFF. The CDR3 DNA reads as TGCGCCAGCAGTCGGGCAGGGGAAGCTTTCTTT.

The rearrangement uses TRBV9 and TRBJ2-5, with D perhaps TRBD1 (6 bases). Germline-derived CDR1 and CDR2 are SGDLS and YYNGEE. The CDR3 is 14 amino acids. V was cut by 2 bases and J by 0 bases, with 8 bases left in between. The CDR3 spells CASSVTGYQETQYF. As DNA, the CDR3 is TGTGCCAGCAGCGTTACAGGGTACCAAGAGACCCAGTACTTC.

The gene calls are TRBV28 and TRBJ1-4; D not certain. The CDR3 runs to 12 residues. Trimming removed 4 bases at V and 11 bases at J, with 11 bases between. Germline V lookup: CDR1 MDHEN, CDR2 SYDVKM. As DNA, the CDR3 is TGTGCCAGCAGTTCCTTAGAGAGGAAACTGTTTTTT. It encodes CASSSLERKLFF.

The chain joins TRBV13 to TRBJ2-1; possibly TRBD2 for D (5 bases). The CDR3 runs to 20 residues. V dropped 0 bases and J dropped 1 base, with 22 bases sitting between them. CDR1 and CDR2 (germline): PRHDT, FYEKMQ (reference sequence). As DNA, the CDR3 is TGTGCCAGCAGCTTAGGCCTAATGGACTTCTGGCGGCCTTCCTACAATGAGCAGTTCTTC. This translates into CASSLGLMDFWRPSYNEQFF.

This chain joins TRBV5-1 and TRBJ1-2; possible D gene TRBD1, 6 bases. V was trimmed by 0 bases and J by 6 bases, leaving 9 bases between them. This CDR3 comprises 13 residues. CDR1 and CDR2 from the germline V gene are SGHRS and YFSETQ. The CDR3 DNA reads as TGCGCCAGCAGCTTGGAACAGGGAGATGGCTACACCTTC. Protein: CASSLEQGDGYTF.

This clone was recorded a few times. V gene TRBV4-1 combines with J gene TRBJ2-7; a possible D gene is TRBD2 (5 bases). CDR3 length: 13 amino acids. V lost 1 base, J lost 6 bases, and 10 bases lay in between. CDR1 and CDR2 from the germline V gene are MGHRA and YSYEKL. CDR3 in amino acids: CASSQVRLSEQYV. CDR3 in DNA: TGCGCCAGCAGCCAAGTCCGACTAAGCGAGCAGTACGTC.

This clone turned up a few times. The chain is built from TRBV6-1 and TRBJ1-1, with 9 bases matching TRBD1. The CDR3 loop spans 19 amino acids. Unmatched junction bases numbered 12, after V lost 0 bases and J lost 1 base. The germline V gene encodes CDR1 MNHNS and CDR2 SASEGT. CDR3 amino acids: CASSEALPGTGWENTEAFF. The CDR3 DNA reads TGTGCCAGCAGTGAAGCGCTTCCGGGGACAGGGTGGGAGAACACTGAAGCTTTCTTT.